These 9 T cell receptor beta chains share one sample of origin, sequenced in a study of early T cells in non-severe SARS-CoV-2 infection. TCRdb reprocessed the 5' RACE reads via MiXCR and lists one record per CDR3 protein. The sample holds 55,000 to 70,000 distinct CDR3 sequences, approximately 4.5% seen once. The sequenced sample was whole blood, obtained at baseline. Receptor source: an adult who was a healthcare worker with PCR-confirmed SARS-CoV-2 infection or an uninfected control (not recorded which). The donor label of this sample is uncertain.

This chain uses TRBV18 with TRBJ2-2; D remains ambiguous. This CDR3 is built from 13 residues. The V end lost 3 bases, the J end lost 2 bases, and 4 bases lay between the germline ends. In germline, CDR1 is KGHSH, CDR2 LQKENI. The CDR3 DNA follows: TGTGCCAGCTCACCCGAAAACACCGGGGAGCTGTTTTTT. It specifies CASSPENTGELFF.

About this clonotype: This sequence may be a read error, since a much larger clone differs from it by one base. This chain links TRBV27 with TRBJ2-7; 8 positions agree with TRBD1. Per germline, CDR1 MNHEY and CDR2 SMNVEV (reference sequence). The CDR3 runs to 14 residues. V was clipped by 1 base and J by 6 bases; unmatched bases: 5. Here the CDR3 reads CASSLLWTGIEQYF. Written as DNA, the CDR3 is TGTGCCAGCAGTTTATTGTGGACAGGGATCGAGCAGTACTTC.

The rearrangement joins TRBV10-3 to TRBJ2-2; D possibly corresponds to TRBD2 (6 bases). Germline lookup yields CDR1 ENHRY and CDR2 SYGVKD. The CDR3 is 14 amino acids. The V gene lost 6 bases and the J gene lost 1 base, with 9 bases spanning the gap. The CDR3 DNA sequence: TGTGCCATCAGCGGGACTCAGAACACCGGGGAGCTGTTTTTT. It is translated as CAISGTQNTGELFF.

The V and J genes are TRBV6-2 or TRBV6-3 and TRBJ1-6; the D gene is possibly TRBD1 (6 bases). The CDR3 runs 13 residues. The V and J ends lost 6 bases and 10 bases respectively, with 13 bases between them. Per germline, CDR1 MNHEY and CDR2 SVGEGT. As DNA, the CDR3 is TGTGCCAGCAGCACCGACAGGCACTCACCCCTCCACTTT. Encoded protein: CASSTDRHSPLHF.

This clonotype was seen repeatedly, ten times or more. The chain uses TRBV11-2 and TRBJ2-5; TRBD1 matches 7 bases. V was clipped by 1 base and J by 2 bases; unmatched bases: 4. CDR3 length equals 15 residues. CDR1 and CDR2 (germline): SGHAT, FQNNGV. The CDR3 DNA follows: TGTGCCAGCAGCTTAGTTTCACAGGGGCAAGAGACCCAGTACTTC. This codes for CASSLVSQGQETQYF.

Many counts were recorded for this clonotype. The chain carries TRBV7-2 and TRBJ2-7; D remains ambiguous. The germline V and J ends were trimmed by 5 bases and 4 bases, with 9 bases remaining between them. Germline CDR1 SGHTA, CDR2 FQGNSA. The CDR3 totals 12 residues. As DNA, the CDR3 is TGTGCCAGCAGCCCACAGTCTTACGAGCAGTACTTC. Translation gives CASSPQSYEQYF.

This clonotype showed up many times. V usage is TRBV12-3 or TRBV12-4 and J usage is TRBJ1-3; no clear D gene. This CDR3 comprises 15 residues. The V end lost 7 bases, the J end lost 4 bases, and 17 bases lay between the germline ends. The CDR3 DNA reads TGTGCCAGCACCCCGGTTAGGAGTTACGGAAACACCATATATTTT. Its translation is CASTPVRSYGNTIYF.

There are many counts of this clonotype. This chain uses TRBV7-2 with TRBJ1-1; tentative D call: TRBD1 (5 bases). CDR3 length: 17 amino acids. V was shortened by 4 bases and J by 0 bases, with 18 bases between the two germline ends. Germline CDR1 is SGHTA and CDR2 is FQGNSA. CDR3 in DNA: TGTGCCAGCAGCTCGACGCCAGGGAGCGAGCTGAACACTGAAGCTTTCTTT. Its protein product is CASSSTPGSELNTEAFF.

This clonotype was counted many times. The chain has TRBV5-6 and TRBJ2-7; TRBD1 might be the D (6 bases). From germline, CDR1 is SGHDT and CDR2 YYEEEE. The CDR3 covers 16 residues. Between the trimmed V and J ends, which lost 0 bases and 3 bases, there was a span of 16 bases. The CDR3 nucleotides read TGTGCCAGCAGCTTGGCCGGGACACCCGACGGCTACGAGCAGTACTTC. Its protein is CASSLAGTPDGYEQYF.